This T cell receptor (beta chain) is from a study of shared clonotypes between healthy human individuals. Whole-study findings and limits: Estimated clonotype richness was generally higher in naive than memory subsets.

Adult donors, all healthy and HIV-negative, had no recent acute infections or vaccinations. A CD45RA+ naive subset and a CD45RA-negative memory subset were split from CD4+ cells. To note about this clone: Its antigen is still unknown.

V lost 0 bases and J 6 bases, leaving 9 bases between the germline ends. The CDR3 sequence is 13 residues long. CDR1 is SGHAT and CDR2 is FQNNGV in the germline V gene. Clones were read by immunoSEQ multiplex PCR, and TCRdb kept only the in-frame ones, dropping some. The table has some 2.3 million clones, more than 80% seen once. The J gene is TRBJ2-7, the V gene TRBV11-2; no reliable D call. The origin of this receptor is a man aged 18 to 30 in good health. Some clones in this sample may be carry-over from other donors' samples. Sample: naive CD4+ T cells from PBMCs. Subset denoted: CD45RA+ positively selected. CDR3 DNA: TGTGCCAGCAGCTTAGATCGGGCACGCGAGCAGTACTTC. As protein: CASSLDRAREQYF.